Listed here are 18 T cell receptor beta chains from one sample, sequenced in a study of long-term antiretroviral therapy in people with HIV (dated by TCRdb to between 2021 and 2024). The immunoSEQ hsTCRB v3.0 assay was used at survey level resolution for TRB variable region sequencing. Not all clones reach the TCRdb copy of this immuneACCESS table, which keeps in-frame sequences only. Checked studies attribute under half of the gap to unresolved V genes and leave the rest unexplained. This sample gives approximately 20,000 clones in total; approximately 84% of them show up just once. The ten top clones hold 3.5% to 6% of the sample. The sample was unsorted PBMCs, taken 0.5 years after starting antiretroviral therapy. These receptors were obtained from a young man with HIV.

V usage is TRBV27 and J usage is TRBJ2-2; TRBD1 is a possible D gene (6 bases). The V gene's germline CDR1 is MNHEY and CDR2 SMNVEV (reference sequence). This CDR3 contains 14 residues. V shed 3 bases and J shed 7 bases, with 12 bases lying between them. CDR3 DNA sequence: TGTGCCAGCAGTTTCGGCCAGGGGATCGGGGAGCTGTTTTTT. Protein sequence: CASSFGQGIGELFF.

This chain joins TRBV4-1 and TRBJ2-2; no reliable D call. The length of the CDR3 is 15 residues. V lost 3 bases and J 6 bases, leaving 14 bases between the germline ends. Germline CDR1 is MGHRA and CDR2 is YSYEKL. CDR3 region: CASSQGSLRPGELFF. CDR3 nucleotides: TGCGCCAGCAGCCAGGGTTCCCTGAGGCCCGGGGAGCTGTTTTTT.

This rearrangement joins TRBV19 to TRBJ1-6; D unclear. The CDR3 has 13 residues. Germline assignment: CDR1 LNHDA and CDR2 SQIVND (reference sequence). V was clipped by 2 bases and J by 5 bases, with 4 bases between them. The CDR3 is CASSIINNSPLHF. DNA of the CDR3: TGTGCCAGTAGTATAATAAATAATTCACCCCTCCACTTT.

The chain has TRBV15 and TRBJ2-7, with D possibly matching TRBD2 (9 bases). Deletions cut 0 bases from V and 7 bases from J, with 16 bases between. This CDR3 has 15 amino acids. The germline CDR1 and CDR2 sequences are LNHNV and YYDKDF (reference sequence). The CDR3 bases are TGTGCCACCAGCAGAGATCCTAGCGGGACAGGAGAGCAGTACTTC. Translating gives CATSRDPSGTGEQYF. The full variable domain, completed using reference TRBV15 and TRBJ2-7, is DAMVIQNPRYQVTQFGKPVTLSCSQTLNHNVMYWYQQKSSQAPKLLFHYYDKDFNNEADTPDNFQSRRPNTSFCFLDIRSPGLGDTAMYLCATSRDPSGTGEQYFGPGTRLTVT.

This clone has only a few counts. V is TRBV4-3 and J is TRBJ1-1, with D possibly TRBD1 on 5 matching bases. Trimming shortened V by 0 bases and J by 3 bases, and 11 bases separated the two germline ends. Germline-derived CDR1 and CDR2 are LGHNA and YSLEER. The CDR3 consists of 15 residues. CDR3 nucleotides: TGCGCCAGCAGCCAAGAAACATGGGACGACACTGAAGCTTTCTTT. Translated: CASSQETWDDTEAFF.

The rearrangement joins TRBV27 to TRBJ1-2, with D perhaps matching TRBD1 (6 bases). Germline V gene data show CDR1 as MNHEY and CDR2 as SMNVEV (reference sequence). This CDR3 region has 19 residues. V was cut by 5 bases and J by 2 bases, with 27 bases left in between. The CDR3: CASSQKRPGQRPTNYGYTF. DNA of the CDR3: TGTGCCAGCAGTCAAAAGCGTCCGGGACAACGACCTACCAACTATGGCTACACCTTC.

This rearrangement joins TRBV19 to TRBJ1-4; 9 bases line up with TRBD1. The V segment lost 6 bases and the J segment 7 bases; nucleotides outside the gene matches: 9. The germline V gene encodes CDR1 LNHDA and CDR2 SQIVND (reference sequence). This CDR3 has 15 residues. The CDR3 sequence: CASRDPGQGGEKLFF. The CDR3 coding sequence is TGTGCCAGTAGAGATCCGGGACAGGGAGGTGAAAAACTGTTTTTT.

The genes are TRBV19 and TRBJ2-2, with D possibly TRBD2 on 6 matching bases. The CDR3 sequence is 12 residues long. Germline-derived CDR1 and CDR2 are LNHDA and SQIVND (reference sequence). Trimming left V 9 bases short and J 5 bases short, with 10 bases between. The CDR3 coding sequence is TGTGCCAGCCCCGGAGGGACCGGGGAGCTGTTTTTT. Protein sequence: CASPGGTGELFF.

The V call is TRBV2, the J call TRBJ1-5; TRBD1 is a possible D gene (6 bases). This CDR3 has 13 amino acids. Trimming pared 8 bases from V and 7 bases from J, leaving 15 bases between. Germline values: CDR1 SNHLY, CDR2 FYNNEI. CDR3 residues: CASEQGEGQPQHF. CDR3 DNA: TGTGCCAGCGAACAGGGCGAGGGCCAGCCCCAGCATTTT.

The J gene is TRBJ2-3, the V gene TRBV4-1; a weak D match, TRBD2 (5 bases). Germline V gene data show CDR1 as MGHRA and CDR2 as YSYEKL. The CDR3 runs to 13 residues. Deletions cut 1 base from V and 6 bases from J, with 8 bases between. The CDR3 DNA reads as TGCGCCAGCAGCCAAGGGAGGACGGATACGCAGTATTTT. It is translated as CASSQGRTDTQYF.

J is TRBJ1-6 and V is TRBV7-9; D may be TRBD1 (6 bases). Germline CDR1 reads SEHNR; CDR2 reads FQNEAQ (reference sequence). This CDR3 has 14 amino acids. Trimming removed 1 base from V and 8 bases from J, with 9 bases in between. As DNA, the CDR3 is TGTGCCAGCAGCTTAGTCAGGGGTGATTCACCCCTCCACTTT. Amino acids: CASSLVRGDSPLHF.

CDR3 protein: CASSSLEPGTDEQYF. DNA of the CDR3: TGTGCCAGCAGTTCGCTGGAGCCCGGGACCGACGAGCAGTACTTC. V usage is TRBV28 and J usage is TRBJ2-7, with D perhaps TRBD1 or TRBD2 (5 bases each). V lost 4 bases and J lost 5, with 18 bases in between. This CDR3 contains 15 residues. The germline V gene encodes CDR1 MDHEN and CDR2 SYDVKM.

This rearrangement joins TRBV4-3 to TRBJ1-2; 7 nucleotides align to TRBD1. V shed 4 bases and J 0 bases; nucleotides not matched to a gene: 2. This CDR3 comprises 14 residues. CDR1 is LGHNA, CDR2 YSLEER, per germline. The CDR3 region has the DNA TGCGCCAGCAGCCCTCAGGGGGCTAACTATGGCTACACCTTC. Its translation: CASSPQGANYGYTF.

The chain has TRBV7-2 and TRBJ1-1, with D uncertain. This CDR3 contains 15 residues. CDR1 is SGHTA and CDR2 is FQGNSA in the germline V gene. V dropped 1 base and J dropped 1 base, with 10 bases sitting between them. The CDR3 here is CASSLGVRSNTEAFF. The CDR3 region has the DNA TGTGCCAGCAGCTTAGGGGTCAGGTCGAACACTGAAGCTTTCTTT. Variable domain in full (rest from reference TRBV7-2 and TRBJ1-1): GAGVSQSPSNKVTEKGKDVELRCDPISGHTALYWYRQSLGQGLEFLIYFQGNSAPDKSGLPSDRFSAERTGGSVSTLTIQRTQQEDSAVYLCASSLGVRSNTEAFFGQGTRLTVV.

CDR3 nucleotides: TGTGCCAGCAGCTTAGGGGACAGTGGAAACACCATATATTTT. Translated: CASSLGDSGNTIYF. The chain joins TRBV7-3 to TRBJ1-3, with TRBD1 identical over 7 bases. The germline V gene has CDR1 SGHTA and CDR2 FQGTGA. V trimming: 2 bases; J trimming: 3 bases; junction bases outside the gene matches: 1. The CDR3 is made up of 14 amino acids.

The J gene is TRBJ2-1, the V gene TRBV28, with TRBD2 identical over 9 bases. The CDR3 spans 14 residues. Germline loops: CDR1 MDHEN, CDR2 SYDVKM. The V segment lost 6 bases and the J segment 3 bases; nucleotides outside the gene matches: 3. CDR3 amino acids: CASSPSGVYNEQFF. In DNA, the CDR3 is TGTGCCAGCAGCCCTAGCGGGGTCTACAATGAGCAGTTCTTC.

Relative to its sample, this clone is medium-sized (0.01 to 0.1%). The rearrangement joins TRBV6-4 to TRBJ2-2; possibly TRBD1 for D (6 bases). The V gene's germline CDR1 is MRHNA and CDR2 SNTAGT. V shed 3 bases and J shed 6 bases, with 11 bases lying between them. The CDR3 runs to 14 residues. The CDR3: CASSDTGISGELFF. The CDR3 DNA is TGTGCCAGCAGTGATACAGGGATCTCCGGGGAGCTGTTTTTT.

The CDR3 DNA follows: TGTGCCAGCAGCGTAGACACCTTCTCCTACGAGCAGTACTTC. Translation: CASSVDTFSYEQYF. The chain uses TRBV9 and TRBJ2-7; D is unresolved. Germline V gene lookup returns CDR1 SGDLS and CDR2 YYNGEE. The V end lost 0 bases, the J end lost 0 bases, and 7 bases lay between the germline ends. CDR3 length equals 14 residues.